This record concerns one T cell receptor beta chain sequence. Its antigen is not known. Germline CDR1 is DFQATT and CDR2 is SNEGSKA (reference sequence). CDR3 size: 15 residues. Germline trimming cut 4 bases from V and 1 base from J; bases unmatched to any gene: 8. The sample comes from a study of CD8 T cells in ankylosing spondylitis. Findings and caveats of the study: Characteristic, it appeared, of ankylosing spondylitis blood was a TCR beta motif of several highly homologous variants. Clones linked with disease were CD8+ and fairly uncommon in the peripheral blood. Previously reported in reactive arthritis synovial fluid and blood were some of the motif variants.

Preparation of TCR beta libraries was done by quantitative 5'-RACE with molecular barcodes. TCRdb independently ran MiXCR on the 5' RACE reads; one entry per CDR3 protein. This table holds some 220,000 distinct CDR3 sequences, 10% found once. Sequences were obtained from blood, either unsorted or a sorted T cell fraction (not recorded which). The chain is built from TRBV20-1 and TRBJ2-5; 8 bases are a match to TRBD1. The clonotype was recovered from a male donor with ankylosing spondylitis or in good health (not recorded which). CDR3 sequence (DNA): TGCAGTGCTAAGGGACAGGCCTCACGCCAAGAGACCCAGTACTTC. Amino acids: CSAKGQASRQETQYF.